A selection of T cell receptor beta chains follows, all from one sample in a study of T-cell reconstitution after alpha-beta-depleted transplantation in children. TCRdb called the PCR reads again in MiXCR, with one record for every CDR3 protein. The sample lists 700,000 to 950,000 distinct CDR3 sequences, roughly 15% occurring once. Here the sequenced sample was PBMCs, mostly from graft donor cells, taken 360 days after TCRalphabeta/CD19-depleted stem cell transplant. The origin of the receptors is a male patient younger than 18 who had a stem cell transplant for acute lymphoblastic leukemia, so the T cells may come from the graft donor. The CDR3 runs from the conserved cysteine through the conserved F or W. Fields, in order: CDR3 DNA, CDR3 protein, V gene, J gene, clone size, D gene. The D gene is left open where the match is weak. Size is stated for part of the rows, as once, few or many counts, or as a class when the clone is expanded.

cdr3_nt: TGCGCCAGCAAGGTGGGGGGGTACTCCTACAATGAGCAGTTCTTC
cdr3_aa: CASKVGGYSYNEQFF
v_call: TRBV4-1
j_call: TRBJ2-1
clone_size: few
d_call: TRBD2

cdr3_nt: TGTGCCAGCAGCTACGCCACTAGCGGCTCCTACGAGCAGTACTTC
cdr3_aa: CASSYATSGSYEQYF
v_call: TRBV7-6
j_call: TRBJ2-7
clone_size: many
d_call: TRBD2

cdr3_nt: TGCGCCAGCAGCTACGGGGGCTTGGACTCTGGAAACACCATATATTTT
cdr3_aa: CASSYGGLDSGNTIYF
v_call: TRBV5-1
j_call: TRBJ1-3
clone_size: .
d_call: .

cdr3_nt: TGCGCCAGCAGCCTCTCCGGGACGACTTCCTACGAGCAGTACTTC
cdr3_aa: CASSLSGTTSYEQYF
v_call: TRBV4-1
j_call: TRBJ2-7
clone_size: .
d_call: .

cdr3_nt: TGTGCCAGCGGAACACTAGCGGGAGAGGCCTACAATGAGCAGTTCTTC
cdr3_aa: CASGTLAGEAYNEQFF
v_call: TRBV2
j_call: TRBJ2-1
clone_size: .
d_call: TRBD2

cdr3_nt: TGCGCCAGCAGCCCGGGCAAGAAGCGGGGCACCGGGGAGCTGTTTTTT
cdr3_aa: CASSPGKKRGTGELFF
v_call: TRBV4-1
j_call: TRBJ2-2
clone_size: .
d_call: TRBD2

cdr3_nt: TGCGCCAGCAGCGACCCAGCGTCGATGAACACTGAAGCTTTCTTT
cdr3_aa: CASSDPASMNTEAFF
v_call: TRBV5-1
j_call: TRBJ1-1
clone_size: .
d_call: .

cdr3_nt: TGCGCCAGCAGCCAGCCGGGACTAGCAAGGTACGAGCAGTACTTC
cdr3_aa: CASSQPGLARYEQYF
v_call: TRBV4-1
j_call: TRBJ2-7
clone_size: .
d_call: TRBD2

cdr3_nt: TGTGCCAGCAGAGGTAGCGGGAGAACAGATACGCAGTATTTT
cdr3_aa: CASRGSGRTDTQYF
v_call: TRBV9
j_call: TRBJ2-3
clone_size: .
d_call: TRBD2

cdr3_nt: TGTGCCACGGGTCAGCCACTAGCGGGAGGGCCTCGAGATGAGCAGTACTTC
cdr3_aa: CATGQPLAGGPRDEQYF
v_call: TRBV10-3
j_call: TRBJ2-7
clone_size: .
d_call: TRBD2

cdr3_nt: TGTGCCAGCAGCTACGGACAGGTTTGGAATGAGCAGTTCTTC
cdr3_aa: CASSYGQVWNEQFF
v_call: TRBV5-6
j_call: TRBJ2-1
clone_size: few
d_call: TRBD1

cdr3_nt: TGTGCCAGCAGTTTAGTATGGCAGAACAATCAGCCCCAGCATTTT
cdr3_aa: CASSLVWQNNQPQHF
v_call: TRBV12-3/TRBV12-4
j_call: TRBJ1-5
clone_size: once
d_call: .

cdr3_nt: TGTGCCAGCAGCCCCGACTACCTCGGAGGAATCCTTGGCTACACCTTC
cdr3_aa: CASSPDYLGGILGYTF
v_call: TRBV7-3
j_call: TRBJ1-2
clone_size: few
d_call: .

cdr3_nt: TGCGCCAGCAGCTACGGGACAGGCGCGGGTGTGAAAGAGACCCAGTACTTC
cdr3_aa: CASSYGTGAGVKETQYF
v_call: TRBV5-1
j_call: TRBJ2-5
clone_size: .
d_call: TRBD1

cdr3_nt: TGTGCCAGCAGCCAAAGTGGGACAGGGAGATACGAGCAGTACTTC
cdr3_aa: CASSQSGTGRYEQYF
v_call: TRBV14
j_call: TRBJ2-7
clone_size: few
d_call: TRBD1

cdr3_nt: TGTGCCAGCAGCCAAATATCCGGGACTAGCGGCTTATACGAGCAGTACTTC
cdr3_aa: CASSQISGTSGLYEQYF
v_call: TRBV14
j_call: TRBJ2-7
clone_size: .
d_call: TRBD2

cdr3_nt: TGCGCCAGCAGCTTGGGGGGACTAGCGGGGCTGCACAATGAGCAGTTCTTC
cdr3_aa: CASSLGGLAGLHNEQFF
v_call: TRBV5-1
j_call: TRBJ2-1
clone_size: few
d_call: TRBD2

cdr3_nt: TGTGCCAGCAGCGAACCGGGACGGATGAACACTGAAGCTTTCTTT
cdr3_aa: CASSEPGRMNTEAFF
v_call: TRBV5-4
j_call: TRBJ1-1
clone_size: .
d_call: .

cdr3_nt: TGTGCCAGCAACACTTGGGAGGGCCGAGAGACCCAGTACTTC
cdr3_aa: CASNTWEGRETQYF
v_call: TRBV3-1
j_call: TRBJ2-5
clone_size: .
d_call: TRBD2

cdr3_nt: TGTGCCAGCAGTTTGGGCGGGAGAGGCGAGCAGTACTTC
cdr3_aa: CASSLGGRGEQYF
v_call: TRBV6-5
j_call: TRBJ2-7
clone_size: few
d_call: TRBD2

cdr3_nt: TGCGCCAGCAGGGGTTATCTAGCGGGAGCCAAAAACATTCAGTACTTC
cdr3_aa: CASRGYLAGAKNIQYF
v_call: TRBV5-1
j_call: TRBJ2-4
clone_size: few
d_call: TRBD2

cdr3_nt: TGTGCCAGCAGTCCACGGACTAGCGGGAGCCCATCCGGCTACGAGCAGTACTTC
cdr3_aa: CASSPRTSGSPSGYEQYF
v_call: TRBV2
j_call: TRBJ2-7
clone_size: .
d_call: TRBD2

cdr3_nt: TGTGCCAGCAGCCAAGTGGGGGGGCATTTCCTATCCTACGAGCAGTACTTC
cdr3_aa: CASSQVGGHFLSYEQYF
v_call: TRBV14
j_call: TRBJ2-7
clone_size: few
d_call: .

cdr3_nt: TGTGCCACCAGCAGAGTGGACGCAAGCATTCAGTACTTC
cdr3_aa: CATSRVDASIQYF
v_call: TRBV15
j_call: TRBJ2-4
clone_size: .
d_call: .

cdr3_nt: TGCGCCAGCAACTACCACCTCCGGGACAGCGTTCCCGAGCAGTACTTC
cdr3_aa: CASNYHLRDSVPEQYF
v_call: TRBV5-1
j_call: TRBJ2-7
clone_size: .
d_call: TRBD1

cdr3_nt: TGTGCCAGCAGTTTAGTAGGCTTCCGGGGGCCTCCGGGCTACGAGCAGTACTTC
cdr3_aa: CASSLVGFRGPPGYEQYF
v_call: TRBV12-3/TRBV12-4
j_call: TRBJ2-7
clone_size: few
d_call: .

cdr3_nt: TGTGCCAGCAGCTCGGAGGGACAGAGCTCCTACGAGCAGTACTTC
cdr3_aa: CASSSEGQSSYEQYF
v_call: TRBV5-5
j_call: TRBJ2-7
clone_size: many
d_call: .

cdr3_nt: TGTGCCAGCAGCGCCCTAGTCGGAAGTTCCTACGAGCAGTACTTC
cdr3_aa: CASSALVGSSYEQYF
v_call: TRBV7-8
j_call: TRBJ2-7
clone_size: few
d_call: .

cdr3_nt: TGCAGCGCTCTGTCCACTCGAACCCCTAGCGGGAGGGCGGCCAATGAGCAGTTCTTC
cdr3_aa: CSALSTRTPSGRAANEQFF
v_call: TRBV29-1
j_call: TRBJ2-1
clone_size: .
d_call: TRBD2

cdr3_nt: TGCGCCAGCAGCTTGAGCGTCGGGGCCTACGAGCAGTACTTC
cdr3_aa: CASSLSVGAYEQYF
v_call: TRBV5-1
j_call: TRBJ2-7
clone_size: few
d_call: .

cdr3_nt: TGTGCCAGCAGGGACAGCCCCTACGAGCAGTACTTC
cdr3_aa: CASRDSPYEQYF
v_call: TRBV27
j_call: TRBJ2-7
clone_size: many
d_call: .

cdr3_nt: TGCAGCGTAGGGACGGCACCTTCCTACGAGCAGTACTTC
cdr3_aa: CSVGTAPSYEQYF
v_call: TRBV29-1
j_call: TRBJ2-7
clone_size: few
d_call: .

cdr3_nt: TGTGCCAGCAGTTACAAGGGGCAACCCTACAATGAGCAGTTCTTC
cdr3_aa: CASSYKGQPYNEQFF
v_call: TRBV6-5
j_call: TRBJ2-1
clone_size: many
d_call: .

cdr3_nt: TGCGCCAGCAGCTTGGGTTATGAGCAGTTCTTC
cdr3_aa: CASSLGYEQFF
v_call: TRBV5-1
j_call: TRBJ2-1
clone_size: many
d_call: .

cdr3_nt: TGCGCCAGCAGCTTGGACCAACTAGCGGGAAGGCAGGGTGAGCAGTACTTC
cdr3_aa: CASSLDQLAGRQGEQYF
v_call: TRBV5-1
j_call: TRBJ2-7
clone_size: .
d_call: TRBD2

cdr3_nt: TGCGCCAGCAGTCAATCGCGCATCCGGGCTCACAGCTCCTACGAGCAGTACTTC
cdr3_aa: CASSQSRIRAHSSYEQYF
v_call: TRBV23-1
j_call: TRBJ2-7
clone_size: .
d_call: .

cdr3_nt: TGCAGCGTTGATGGGCTAGCCTCCTACAATGAGCAGTTCTTC
cdr3_aa: CSVDGLASYNEQFF
v_call: TRBV29-1
j_call: TRBJ2-1
clone_size: .
d_call: .

cdr3_nt: TGTGCCAGCAGTTTATGGGGGGTGGGTGGCTACACCTTC
cdr3_aa: CASSLWGVGGYTF
v_call: TRBV12-3/TRBV12-4
j_call: TRBJ1-2
clone_size: .
d_call: .

cdr3_nt: TGTGCCAGCAGCTTACAGTCGGGACTTGAAAGCACAGATACGCAGTATTTT
cdr3_aa: CASSLQSGLESTDTQYF
v_call: TRBV7-3
j_call: TRBJ2-3
clone_size: many
d_call: .

cdr3_nt: TGCGCCAGCAGCTCCTATGGAGGGCCCCCCCTATACGAGCAGTACTTC
cdr3_aa: CASSSYGGPPLYEQYF
v_call: TRBV5-1
j_call: TRBJ2-7
clone_size: .
d_call: .

cdr3_nt: TGTGCCAGCAGTATGGCCAGGGGGCCTTATGAGCAGTTCTTC
cdr3_aa: CASSMARGPYEQFF
v_call: TRBV12-3/TRBV12-4
j_call: TRBJ2-1
clone_size: .
d_call: TRBD1

cdr3_nt: TGCGCCAGCAGCCCCCGACAGGGCGGGAGCACAGATACGCAGTATTTT
cdr3_aa: CASSPRQGGSTDTQYF
v_call: TRBV5-1
j_call: TRBJ2-3
clone_size: few
d_call: TRBD1

cdr3_nt: TGCGCCAGCAGCCCCCCGAGAAGCGGGAGGCCACCCTACGAGCAGTACTTC
cdr3_aa: CASSPPRSGRPPYEQYF
v_call: TRBV4-1
j_call: TRBJ2-7
clone_size: .
d_call: TRBD2

cdr3_nt: TGCGCCAGCAGCCACGGACTAGCGCATATCTCCTACAATGAGCAGTTCTTC
cdr3_aa: CASSHGLAHISYNEQFF
v_call: TRBV4-1
j_call: TRBJ2-1
clone_size: .
d_call: TRBD2

cdr3_nt: TGTGCCAGCAGTTACAGGAGTGGAGAGACCCAGTACTTC
cdr3_aa: CASSYRSGETQYF
v_call: TRBV6-5
j_call: TRBJ2-5
clone_size: few
d_call: .

cdr3_nt: TGTGCCAGCAGCAGGCAGGGGACAGGGTACGATACGCAGTATTTT
cdr3_aa: CASSRQGTGYDTQYF
v_call: TRBV5-5
j_call: TRBJ2-3
clone_size: few
d_call: TRBD1

cdr3_nt: TGTGCCAGCAGCGCCCCCCTAGCCCCCGGGGAGCTGTTTTTT
cdr3_aa: CASSAPLAPGELFF
v_call: TRBV7-6
j_call: TRBJ2-2
clone_size: .
d_call: .

cdr3_nt: TGTGCCAGCAGCTTACGCGGGATTGCCTACGAGCAGTACTTC
cdr3_aa: CASSLRGIAYEQYF
v_call: TRBV7-6
j_call: TRBJ2-7
clone_size: few
d_call: .

cdr3_nt: TGTGCCAGCAAGCAGAATCCGATGAACACTGAAGCTTTCTTT
cdr3_aa: CASKQNPMNTEAFF
v_call: TRBV13
j_call: TRBJ1-1
clone_size: .
d_call: .

cdr3_nt: TGTGCCAGCAGCTTTTGGGGGACAGGGGCTAACACTGAAGCTTTCTTT
cdr3_aa: CASSFWGTGANTEAFF
v_call: TRBV7-9
j_call: TRBJ1-1
clone_size: .
d_call: TRBD1

cdr3_nt: TGTGCCAGCAGCTTAGTACGGAGGGGGACAGGGGGGTCCTACGAGCAGTACTTC
cdr3_aa: CASSLVRRGTGGSYEQYF
v_call: TRBV7-8
j_call: TRBJ2-7
clone_size: .
d_call: TRBD1

cdr3_nt: TGTGCCAGCAGCTTATCGATGTCTAGCCCCCCCGATACGCAGTATTTT
cdr3_aa: CASSLSMSSPPDTQYF
v_call: TRBV7-8
j_call: TRBJ2-3
clone_size: few
d_call: .

cdr3_nt: TGCAGCGTCACAGGTAACAGCAATCAGCCCCAGCATTTT
cdr3_aa: CSVTGNSNQPQHF
v_call: TRBV29-1
j_call: TRBJ1-5
clone_size: .
d_call: .

cdr3_nt: TGTGCCAGCAGCCCTCAGGGGTACTATGGCTACACCTTC
cdr3_aa: CASSPQGYYGYTF
v_call: TRBV14
j_call: TRBJ1-2
clone_size: many
d_call: .